Detailed here is one T cell receptor (beta chain). In the authors' workflow: Nucleated cell counts were estimated from reference gene primer amplification. Repertoires were generated with immunoSEQ multiplex PCR, while TCRdb's copy carries only in-frame clones and drops some. The V and J calls and the clone size are those of that table, but D and trimming were determined from the DNA. Among roughly 90,000 clones listed, more than 70% were seen once. The data stem from a study of blood T cell repertoires in COVID-19. About the research overall: COVID-19 samples collected from the United States, Italy and Spain covered acute and convalescent phases. PBMCs, B-cell-depleted T cells, or T cells provided the cDNA or gDNA that made up the material.

This CDR3 is 15 amino acids long. CDR1 is SGHNT and CDR2 is YYREEE in the germline V gene (reference sequence). V trimming: 5 bases; J trimming: 3 bases; junction bases outside the gene matches: 10. What was sequenced was peripheral blood. The receptor was isolated from a human donor in a cohort sampled during active COVID-19. The V call is TRBV5-4, the J call TRBJ2-7; 8 positions match TRBD1. In DNA form, the CDR3 reads TGTGCCAGCAGGCCGGGACAGGCAGCGAGCTACGAGCAGTACTTC. The encoded protein is CASRPGQAASYEQYF.